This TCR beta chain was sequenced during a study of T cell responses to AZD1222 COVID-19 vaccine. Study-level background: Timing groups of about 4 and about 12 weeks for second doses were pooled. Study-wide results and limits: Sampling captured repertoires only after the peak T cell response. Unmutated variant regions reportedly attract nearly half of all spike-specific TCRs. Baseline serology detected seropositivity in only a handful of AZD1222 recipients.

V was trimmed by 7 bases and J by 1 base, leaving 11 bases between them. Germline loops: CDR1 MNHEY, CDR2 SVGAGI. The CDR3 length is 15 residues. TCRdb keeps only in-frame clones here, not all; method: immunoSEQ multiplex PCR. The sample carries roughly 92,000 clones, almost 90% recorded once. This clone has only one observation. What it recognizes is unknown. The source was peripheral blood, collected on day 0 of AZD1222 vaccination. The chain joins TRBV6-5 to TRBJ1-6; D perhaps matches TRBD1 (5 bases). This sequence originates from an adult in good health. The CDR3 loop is CASTGGGSYNSPLHF. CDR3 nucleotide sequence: TGTGCCAGCACCGGTGGGGGATCCTATAATTCACCCCTCCACTTT.